Below, 21 T cell receptor beta chains from the same sample are listed, as sequenced in a study of OX40 agonist ivuxolimab in advanced cancers. TCRdb keeps only in-frame clones here, not all; method: immunoSEQ multiplex PCR. This table has about 81,000 clones, roughly 91% appearing once. Sequencing was performed on CD4+ or CD8+ T cells sorted from blood, taken in a trial of the OX40 agonist ivuxolimab. The source of these receptors is an adult with an advanced solid tumor such as melanoma, head and neck, liver or kidney cancer.

The table lists this clone with a few counts. The chain couples TRBV7-3 to TRBJ2-1; possibly TRBD2 for D (7 bases). CDR1 and CDR2 (germline): SGHTA, FQGTGA. V lost 4 bases and J 1 base, leaving 11 bases between the germline ends. This CDR3 has 15 residues. This CDR3 reads CASSSSGTSYNEQFF. The CDR3, as DNA: TGTGCCAGCAGCTCCAGCGGGACATCCTACAATGAGCAGTTCTTC.

The CDR3: CATSRDSMYRASTDTQYF. CDR3 sequence (DNA): TGTGCCACCAGCAGAGATTCGATGTACAGGGCTAGCACAGATACGCAGTATTTT. V gene TRBV15 combines with J gene TRBJ2-3; D perhaps matches TRBD1 (6 bases). Deletions cut 0 bases from V and 0 bases from J, with 16 bases between. This CDR3 contains 18 residues. Germline V CDR1 and CDR2: LNHNV, YYDKDF (reference sequence).

This chain uses TRBV7-9 with TRBJ2-2; no reliable D call. The CDR3 sequence is 14 residues long. The germline CDR1 and CDR2 sequences are SEHNR and FQNEAQ (reference sequence). The V end lost 4 bases, the J end lost 4 bases, and 10 bases lay between the germline ends. The CDR3 DNA reads as TGTGCCAGCAGCTCTACCTCGAGCACCGGGGAGCTGTTTTTT. Translated, it gives CASSSTSSTGELFF.

The J gene is TRBJ1-5, the V gene TRBV7-2; D remains unclear. Germline values: CDR1 SGHTA, CDR2 FQGNSA. V was trimmed by 7 bases and J by 2 bases, leaving 6 bases between them. CDR3 size: 12 residues. The CDR3 here is CASTEGNQPQHF. Here the CDR3 DNA reads TGTGCCAGCACAGAAGGCAATCAGCCCCAGCATTTT.

This chain uses TRBV2 with TRBJ1-1, with no clear D. The CDR3 has 15 amino acids. Germline loops: CDR1 SNHLY, CDR2 FYNNEI. V gave up 8 bases and J gave up 5 bases, with 21 bases separating them. The CDR3 sequence is CASELRRGSRTEAFF. The CDR3 region has the DNA TGTGCCAGCGAACTCCGCCGGGGATCAAGGACTGAAGCTTTCTTT. The full variable domain, rest sourced from reference TRBV2 and TRBJ1-1, is EPEVTQTPSHQVTQMGQEVILRCVPISNHLYFYWYRQILGQKVEFLVSFYNNEISEKSEIFDDQFSVERPDGSNFTLKIRSTKLEDSAMYFCASELRRGSRTEAFFGQGTRLTVV.

This clone was seen only once. The gene calls are TRBV29-1 and TRBJ2-5; D call uncertain. The V end lost 2 bases, the J end lost 3 bases, and 7 bases lay between the germline ends. CDR1 is SQVTM, CDR2 ANQGSEA, per germline. The CDR3 length is 12 residues. The CDR3: CSVERHEETQYF. In DNA form, the CDR3 reads TGCAGCGTTGAACGCCACGAAGAGACCCAGTACTTC.

The chain recombines TRBV7-2 with TRBJ2-5; 7 bases line up with TRBD1. The CDR3 extends over 15 amino acids. Germline values: CDR1 SGHTA, CDR2 FQGNSA. J was trimmed by 5 bases and V by 4 bases; bases with no gene match: 10. The CDR3 bases are TGTGCCAGCAGCTCCTACAGGGGAGTGGGGGAGACCCAGTACTTC. Translated: CASSSYRGVGETQYF.

The chain carries TRBV6-5 and TRBJ1-5; a possible D gene is TRBD1 (5 bases). Per germline, CDR1 MNHEY and CDR2 SVGAGI. V lost 8 bases and J lost 4, with 9 bases in between. This CDR3 spans 12 amino acids. In nucleotides, the CDR3 is TGTGCCAGCCGAGGGGTAAATCAGCCCCAGCATTTT. It encodes CASRGVNQPQHF.

The genes are TRBV5-6 and TRBJ1-1; TRBD1 matches 7 bases. Unmatched junction bases numbered 14, after V lost 0 bases and J lost 6 bases. Per germline, CDR1 SGHDT and CDR2 YYEEEE. This CDR3 region has 17 residues. The CDR3 protein is CASSLDYGDSAFPEAFF. The CDR3 bases are TGTGCCAGCAGCTTGGATTATGGGGACAGCGCTTTCCCTGAAGCTTTCTTT. Based on the CDR3 plus reference TRBV5-6 and TRBJ1-1, the full variable domain is DAGVTQSPTHLIKTRGQQVTLRCSPKSGHDTVSWYQQALGQGPQFIFQYYEEEERQRGNFPDRFSGHQFPNYSSELNVNALLLGDSALYLCASSLDYGDSAFPEAFFGQGTRLTVV.

The rearrangement uses TRBV5-1 and TRBJ2-1; 9 nucleotides agree with TRBD1. J gave up 6 bases and V 4 bases, and 8 bases lay outside the gene matches. This CDR3 region has 15 residues. Germline values: CDR1 SGHRS, CDR2 YFSETQ. The CDR3: CASSGRDRVRNEQFF. The DNA of the CDR3 is TGCGCCAGCAGCGGCCGGGACAGGGTACGCAATGAGCAGTTCTTC.

The chain is built from TRBV29-1 and TRBJ2-4, with 7 nucleotides matching TRBD1. V shed 5 bases, J shed 0 bases, and the junction held 7 bases outside the gene matches. The CDR3 has 15 amino acids. Germline-derived CDR1 and CDR2 are SQVTM and ANQGSEA. The CDR3 nucleotides read TGCAGCGTTACGATAACAGGGGTAGCCAAAAACATTCAGTACTTC. Its protein is CSVTITGVAKNIQYF.

The V gene is TRBV5-4, the J gene TRBJ1-5; D gene ambiguous. The V end was cut by 0 bases, the J end by 6 bases, with 4 bases between. Germline CDR1 SGHNT, CDR2 YYREEE (reference sequence). The CDR3 has 12 residues. CDR3 bases: TGTGCCAGCAGCTTGGATACTCAGCCCCAGCATTTT. It codes for CASSLDTQPQHF.

The V call is TRBV6-4, the J call TRBJ1-4; 8 nucleotides align to TRBD1. This CDR3 region has 13 residues. Germline V gives CDR1 MRHNA, CDR2 SNTAGT. Trimming removed 4 bases from V and 14 bases from J; junction bases left unmatched: 9. The CDR3, as DNA: TGTGCCAGCAGTGCCGTTCCCTGGACAGGGCTGTTTTTT. Its protein product is CASSAVPWTGLFF.

The chain carries TRBV4-3 and TRBJ2-5, with 12 bases lining up with TRBD2. Germline loops: CDR1 LGHNA, CDR2 YSLEER. The length of the CDR3 is 17 residues. Trimming took 0 bases from V and 5 from J; bases not matched to a gene: 7. CDR3 protein: CASSQELAGGRRETQYF. CDR3 nucleotide sequence: TGCGCCAGCAGCCAAGAACTAGCGGGGGGAAGAAGGGAGACCCAGTACTTC.

The sample holds a few counts of this clone. This chain joins TRBV15 and TRBJ1-5; D uncertain. Trimming shortened V by 1 base and J by 3 bases, and 10 bases separated the two germline ends. This CDR3 contains 15 residues. The germline CDR1 and CDR2 sequences are LNHNV and YYDKDF (reference sequence). This chain's CDR3 is CATSRVVGNNQPQHF. The CDR3 DNA reads TGTGCCACCAGCAGAGTCGTGGGTAACAATCAGCCCCAGCATTTT.

Comments on this clone: Other nucleotide sequences from this sample produce the same CDR3. This chain joins TRBV5-3 and TRBJ2-5, with D uncertain. TRBV5-3 is placed among ORFs of uncertain function. The CDR3 covers 15 residues. V gave up 0 bases and J gave up 2 bases, with 11 bases separating them. The CDR3, as DNA: TGTGCCAGAAGCTTGGTAAGGCGGCCGCAAGAGACCCAGTACTTC. It specifies CARSLVRRPQETQYF.

This chain connects TRBV13 to TRBJ2-7; 7 positions match TRBD1. This CDR3 spans 15 amino acids. Germline V lookup: CDR1 PRHDT, CDR2 FYEKMQ (reference sequence). With 4 bases clipped from V and 4 bases from J, the junction kept 10 bases outside the gene matches. The CDR3 is CASSSYSSGQYEQYF. The CDR3 region has the DNA TGTGCCAGCAGCTCCTACTCATCGGGACAGTACGAGCAGTACTTC.

This rearrangement joins TRBV4-1 to TRBJ1-2; no definite D call. From germline, CDR1 is MGHRA and CDR2 YSYEKL. V lost 2 bases and J 4 bases, leaving 14 bases between the germline ends. The CDR3 is 15 residues long. The CDR3 bases are TGCGCCAGCAGCCAACCGACCGGGTCCTCCTATGGCTACACCTTC. Protein: CASSQPTGSSYGYTF.

The chain recombines TRBV6-1 with TRBJ1-1; 9 positions agree with TRBD1. The CDR3 covers 11 residues. J was trimmed by 12 bases and V by 9 bases; bases with no gene match: 8. Germline lookup yields CDR1 MNHNS and CDR2 SASEGT. The CDR3: CASMGQGDTFF. CDR3 nucleotides: TGTGCCAGTATGGGACAGGGCGATACTTTCTTT.

The chain carries TRBV6-5 and TRBJ1-2; 7 bases align to TRBD1. CDR1 MNHEY and CDR2 SVGAGI come from the germline V gene. Trimming at V came to 9 bases and at J to 1 base, leaving 8 bases not matched to a gene. There are 14 residues in the CDR3. The CDR3 nucleotides read TGTGCCAGTTCTAGGGACAGATATAACTATGGCTACACCTTC. Protein product: CASSRDRYNYGYTF.

This clone was seen a single time. The gene calls are TRBV19 and TRBJ2-3; D unclear. Deletions cut 5 bases from V and 1 base from J, with 13 bases between. CDR1 is LNHDA and CDR2 is SQIVND in the germline V gene (reference sequence). The CDR3 is 15 amino acids. The CDR3 DNA reads as TGTGCCAGTAGTGGTAAGGGAAGAGGCACAGATACGCAGTATTTT. This translates into CASSGKGRGTDTQYF.